One sample yielded the 29 T cell receptor beta chains listed below, sequenced in a study of CD8 T cells in ankylosing spondylitis. TCRdb analysed the 5' RACE reads with MiXCR anew, one entry per CDR3 protein. The sample contains about 200,000 distinct CDR3 sequences, 10% to 15% of which appear only once. Sequenced material: blood, either unsorted or a sorted T cell fraction (not recorded which). These receptors were taken from a male donor with ankylosing spondylitis or in good health (not recorded which).

The chain recombines TRBV5-1 with TRBJ2-2; D possibly corresponds to TRBD1 (6 bases). Germline-derived CDR1 and CDR2 are SGHRS and YFSETQ. V gave up 1 base and J gave up 2 bases, with 12 bases separating them. This CDR3 contains 16 residues. CDR3 sequence: CASSLWKGDNTGELFF. CDR3 nucleotide sequence: TGCGCCAGCAGCTTGTGGAAGGGGGACAACACCGGGGAGCTGTTTTTT.

This clonotype was seen many times. J is TRBJ2-1 and V is TRBV12-3 or TRBV12-4; D remains ambiguous. Between the trimmed V and J ends, which lost 3 bases and 9 bases, there was a span of 12 bases. There are 13 residues in the CDR3. CDR3 sequence reads: CASSFSPVGEQFF. DNA for the CDR3: TGTGCCAGCAGTTTCTCTCCCGTCGGTGAGCAGTTCTTC.

The DNA of the CDR3 is TGTGCCAGCAGTTACGGGGAGGGCGGGACCCAGTACTTC. The encoded protein is CASSYGEGGTQYF. J is TRBJ2-5 and V is TRBV6-5, with 7 bases identical to TRBD2. The germline V gene has CDR1 MNHEY and CDR2 SVGAGI. The CDR3 covers 13 residues. V dropped 2 bases and J dropped 7; count of bases not matched to a gene: 4.

In regard to this clonotype: One end of the junction varies from germline; a read error may be responsible. The rearrangement links TRBV6-1 to TRBJ2-5; D ambiguous. The length of the CDR3 is 11 residues. CDR1 is MNHNS and CDR2 is SASEGT in the germline V gene. The CDR3 spells CASSEARKSFF. The CDR3 nucleotides are TGTGCCAGCAGTGAAGCGAGGAAGAGCTTCTTC.

This clonotype has only a few counts. The chain joins TRBV7-9 to TRBJ1-2; 7 bases line up with TRBD1. Germline loops: CDR1 SEHNR, CDR2 FQNEAQ (reference sequence). Trimming took 1 base from V and 0 from J; bases not matched to a gene: 2. The length of the CDR3 is 15 residues. The CDR3 loop reads CASSLGQGPNYGYTF. DNA for the CDR3: TGTGCCAGCAGCTTAGGACAGGGTCCTAACTATGGCTACACCTTC. The full variable domain, completed using reference TRBV7-9 and TRBJ1-2, is DTGVSQNPRHKITKRGQNVTFRCDPISEHNRLYWYRQTLGQGPEFLTYFQNEAQLEKSRLLSDRFSAERPKGSFSTLEIQRTEQGDSAMYLCASSLGQGPNYGYTFGSGTRLTVV.

The J gene is TRBJ2-7, the V gene TRBV10-3; D gene uncertain. Trimming pared 0 bases from V and 3 bases from J, leaving 6 bases between. The CDR3 spans 13 residues. Looked up from germline, CDR1 is ENHRY and CDR2 is SYGVKD. CDR3: CAISESYGYEQYF. The CDR3 coding sequence is TGTGCCATCAGTGAGTCCTATGGCTACGAGCAGTACTTC.

The J gene is TRBJ1-5, the V gene TRBV3-1, with D possibly matching TRBD1 (5 bases). The V gene lost 7 bases and the J gene lost 3 bases, with 31 bases spanning the gap. This CDR3 region has 20 residues. Germline CDR1 LGHDT, CDR2 YNNKEL (reference sequence). CDR3 in DNA: TGTGCCAGCATCATTGGCATCAGGGCGCGCCCTCGCCCTCACAATCAGCCCCAGCATTTT. Encoded protein: CASIIGIRARPRPHNQPQHF.

The rearrangement joins TRBV20-1 to TRBJ2-7; D gene ambiguous. Germline CDR1 DFQATT, CDR2 SNEGSKA (reference sequence). V lost 3 bases to trimming and J lost 2 bases, with 11 bases between them. This CDR3 spans 13 amino acids. CDR3 residues: CSARSDGPYEQYF. In nucleotides, the CDR3 is TGCAGTGCTAGGTCTGACGGACCCTACGAGCAGTACTTC.

This chain uses TRBV20-1 with TRBJ2-3; 8 nucleotides match TRBD2. V lost 1 base and J lost 0; bases outside the gene matches: 9. The CDR3 has 17 amino acids. In germline, CDR1 is DFQATT, CDR2 SNEGSKA (reference sequence). The CDR3 DNA is TGCAGTGCTAGAGCCGAGAGCGGGGGTGCTAGCACAGATACGCAGTATTTT. Translating it yields CSARAESGGASTDTQYF.

The CDR3 loop reads CASSAPGTGNGFNEQFF. In nucleotides, the CDR3 is TGTGCCAGCAGCGCTCCCGGGACAGGGAACGGGTTTAATGAGCAGTTCTTC. V usage is TRBV9 and J usage is TRBJ2-1; 9 bases agree with TRBD1. The germline gives CDR1 SGDLS, CDR2 YYNGEE. CDR3 length: 17 residues. Trimming removed 3 bases from V and 7 bases from J; junction bases left unmatched: 14. Together with reference TRBV9 and TRBJ2-1, the CDR3 gives the full variable domain: DSGVTQTPKHLITATGQRVTLRCSPRSGDLSVYWYQQSLDQGLQFLIQYYNGEERAKGNILERFSAQQFPDLHSELNLSSLELGDSALYFCASSAPGTGNGFNEQFFGPGTRLTVL.

The chain uses TRBV4-1 and TRBJ1-1; D not resolved. Germline V CDR1 and CDR2: MGHRA, YSYEKL. The CDR3 has 15 amino acids. V was clipped by 0 bases and J by 4 bases, with 12 bases between them. The CDR3 region has the DNA TGCGCCAGCAGCCAAGATCAGCTGGGTGGCACTGAAGCTTTCTTT. Its protein is CASSQDQLGGTEAFF.

The table lists this clonotype with a few counts. This chain joins TRBV12-3 or TRBV12-4 and TRBJ2-3; possible D gene TRBD2, 5 bases. V lost 5 bases to trimming and J lost 0 bases, with 15 bases between them. This CDR3 contains 16 residues. The CDR3 DNA reads as TGTGCCAGCAGTCTAGACCCATCGGGGAGCACAGATACGCAGTATTTT. It specifies CASSLDPSGSTDTQYF.

V gene TRBV11-2 combines with J gene TRBJ2-2; D call uncertain. Trimming cost V 3 bases and J 3 bases, with 11 bases left between them. The CDR3 totals 15 residues. The germline V gene encodes CDR1 SGHAT and CDR2 FQNNGV. CDR3 DNA sequence: TGTGCCAGCAGCTTTAGGCCCCGGGACACCGGGGAGCTGTTTTTT. Its protein is CASSFRPRDTGELFF. Based on the CDR3 plus reference TRBV11-2 and TRBJ2-2, the full variable domain is EAGVAQSPRYKIIEKRQSVAFWCNPISGHATLYWYQQILGQGPKLLIQFQNNGVVDDSQLPKDRFSAERLKGVDSTLKIQPAKLEDSAVYLCASSFRPRDTGELFFGEGSRLTVL.

A few counts support this clonotype. This rearrangement joins TRBV10-3 to TRBJ2-3; 9 positions agree with TRBD1. Germline V CDR1 and CDR2: ENHRY, SYGVKD. Losses at the gene ends were 6 bases for V and 0 bases for J; bases not matched to a gene: 4. The CDR3 totals 15 residues. The CDR3 region is CAIRGDRASTDTQYF. In DNA form, the CDR3 reads TGTGCCATCAGGGGGGACAGGGCCAGCACAGATACGCAGTATTTT.

This clonotype was found a few times. The V gene is TRBV7-9, the J gene TRBJ2-2; perhaps TRBD1 as D (6 bases). Deletions cut 3 bases from V and 0 bases from J, with 11 bases between. Germline lookup yields CDR1 SEHNR and CDR2 FQNEAQ (reference sequence). The CDR3 totals 16 residues. The CDR3 bases are TGTGCCAGCAGCTTGTGGGACACCGCGAACACCGGGGAGCTGTTTTTT. Its translation: CASSLWDTANTGELFF.

The J gene is TRBJ2-7, the V gene TRBV30; D is possibly TRBD1 (5 bases). The germline V gene has CDR1 GTSNPN and CDR2 SVGIG (reference sequence). Trimming removed 0 bases at V and 2 bases at J, with 8 bases between. The CDR3 covers 13 residues. The CDR3 bases are TGTGCCTGGAGTGTGGACACAACCTACGAGCAGTACTTC. As protein: CAWSVDTTYEQYF.

This clonotype has ten or more counts. The rearrangement uses TRBV9 and TRBJ2-1; D may be TRBD1 (6 bases). CDR1 is SGDLS, CDR2 YYNGEE, per germline. This CDR3 is built from 14 residues. The V end lost 3 bases, the J end lost 6 bases, and 13 bases lay between the germline ends. CDR3 residues: CASSEHRVANEQFF. Here the CDR3 DNA reads TGTGCCAGCAGCGAACACAGGGTTGCCAATGAGCAGTTCTTC. Full variable domain (rest looked up from reference TRBV9 and TRBJ2-1): DSGVTQTPKHLITATGQRVTLRCSPRSGDLSVYWYQQSLDQGLQFLIQYYNGEERAKGNILERFSAQQFPDLHSELNLSSLELGDSALYFCASSEHRVANEQFFGPGTRLTVL.

The V and J genes are TRBV2 and TRBJ1-1, with D hard to call. Looked up from germline, CDR1 is SNHLY and CDR2 is FYNNEI. The CDR3 loop spans 13 amino acids. V lost 3 bases to trimming and J lost 5 bases, with 10 bases between them. Written as DNA, the CDR3 is TGTGCCAGCAGTGATCCGGGATGGACTGAAGCTTTCTTT. It yields the protein CASSDPGWTEAFF. The whole variable domain, filled in from reference TRBV2 and TRBJ1-1, reads EPEVTQTPSHQVTQMGQEVILRCVPISNHLYFYWYRQILGQKVEFLVSFYNNEISEKSEIFDDQFSVERPDGSNFTLKIRSTKLEDSAMYFCASSDPGWTEAFFGQGTRLTVV.

This clonotype was picked up a small number of times. J is TRBJ2-1 and V is TRBV5-1, with TRBD2 matching over 13 bases. The CDR3 is 17 amino acids. CDR1 is SGHRS and CDR2 is YFSETQ in the germline V gene. V lost 3 bases, J lost 8 bases, and 11 bases stayed unmatched. The DNA for the CDR3 is TGCGCCAGCAGCTCCGGACTAGCGGGAGTCTTAGGAGATGAGCAGTTCTTC. As protein: CASSSGLAGVLGDEQFF. The full variable domain, rest sourced from reference TRBV5-1 and TRBJ2-1, is KAGVTQTPRYLIKTRGQQVTLSCSPISGHRSVSWYQQTPGQGLQFLFEYFSETQRNKGNFPGRFSGRQFSNSRSEMNVSTLELGDSALYLCASSSGLAGVLGDEQFFGPGTRLTVL.

This chain joins TRBV20-1 and TRBJ2-2; 9 bases align to TRBD2. Germline lookup yields CDR1 DFQATT and CDR2 SNEGSKA (reference sequence). The CDR3 has 16 amino acids. V lost 0 bases and J lost 6; bases outside the gene matches: 8. CDR3 residues: CSARDFASGVAGELFF. The CDR3, as DNA: TGCAGTGCTAGAGATTTTGCTAGCGGGGTTGCCGGGGAGCTGTTTTTT.

The J gene is TRBJ2-1, the V gene TRBV12-3 or TRBV12-4; D is perhaps TRBD1 (7 bases). CDR3 length equals 13 residues. The V end lost 6 bases, the J end lost 8 bases, and 14 bases lay between the germline ends. CDR3 residues: CASSSGGTDEQFF. For the CDR3, the DNA is TGTGCCAGCAGCTCAGGGGGGACGGATGAGCAGTTCTTC.

In this sample, this clonotype turned up a few times. The chain has TRBV6-5 and TRBJ2-1; 7 bases line up with TRBD2. With 2 bases clipped from V and 4 bases from J, the junction kept 8 bases outside the gene matches. The CDR3 length is 16 residues. Germline-derived CDR1 and CDR2 are MNHEY and SVGAGI. CDR3 loop: CASSYNMGTIYNEQFF. For the CDR3, the DNA is TGTGCCAGCAGTTACAATATGGGGACTATATACAATGAGCAGTTCTTC.

This clonotype showed up just a few times. The chain recombines TRBV2 with TRBJ2-2; D ambiguous. V was pared by 7 bases and J by 7 bases, with 7 bases between. This CDR3 is 11 amino acids long. The germline CDR1 and CDR2 sequences are SNHLY and FYNNEI. CDR3 in amino acids: CASTVDGELFF. The CDR3 region has the DNA TGTGCCAGCACCGTAGACGGGGAGCTGTTTTTT.

V usage is TRBV7-2 and J usage is TRBJ2-2; 7 bases map to TRBD1. Germline assignment: CDR1 SGHTA and CDR2 FQGNSA. The V and J ends lost 11 bases and 4 bases, in that order; junction bases with no gene match: 16. CDR3 length equals 16 residues. The CDR3 here is CAHTPLGGAGTGELFF. In DNA form, the CDR3 reads TGTGCCCATACCCCTCTAGGGGGCGCGGGCACCGGGGAGCTGTTTTTT.

This clonotype has only one observation. The rearrangement links TRBV4-2 to TRBJ2-5; no definite D call. The CDR3 totals 11 residues. V lost 9 bases and J lost 5, with 10 bases in between. The germline gives CDR1 LGHNA, CDR2 YNFKEQ. The CDR3 is CASGVLETQYF. The DNA of the CDR3 is TGTGCCAGTGGGGTCTTGGAGACCCAGTACTTC.

This clonotype was seen more than once but under ten times. V gene TRBV12-3 or TRBV12-4 combines with J gene TRBJ2-7; possibly TRBD1 or TRBD2 for D (6 bases each). The CDR3 spans 15 residues. Trimming removed 3 bases from V and 4 bases from J, with 16 bases in between. CDR3 sequence: CASSFGGPKLYEQYF. The CDR3 DNA follows: TGTGCCAGCAGTTTTGGGGGGCCAAAACTGTACGAGCAGTACTTC.

This clonotype came up a few times. This sequence joins TRBV4-2 and TRBJ2-2; no clear D gene. The CDR3 consists of 14 residues. Trimming pared 1 base from V and 6 bases from J, leaving 9 bases between. CDR1 and CDR2 (germline): LGHNA, YNFKEQ. CDR3 coding DNA: TGTGCCAGCAGCCAAGTAGGTGACTCCGGGGAGCTGTTTTTT. This translates into CASSQVGDSGELFF.

This clonotype was observed many times. The chain joins TRBV7-9 to TRBJ2-5; no clear D gene. CDR3 length: 13 amino acids. Germline CDR1 reads SEHNR; CDR2 reads FQNEAQ (reference sequence). The V end was cut by 5 bases, the J end by 2 bases, with 9 bases between. CDR3 residues: CASSPTSQETQYF. The CDR3, as DNA: TGTGCCAGCAGCCCTACGTCACAAGAGACCCAGTACTTC.

The rearrangement joins TRBV10-2 to TRBJ2-3; perhaps TRBD2 as D (5 bases). V dropped 3 bases and J dropped 3 bases, with 16 bases sitting between them. CDR1 and CDR2 from the germline V gene are WSHSY and SAAADI. The length of the CDR3 is 16 residues. CDR3: CASSDILNLATDTQYF. The CDR3 DNA reads TGCGCCAGCAGTGACATACTGAACCTAGCTACAGATACGCAGTATTTT.